One and the same sample provided the 15 T cell receptor beta chains below, sequenced in a study of blood T cell repertoires in COVID-19. TCRdb's table, derived via immunoSEQ multiplex PCR, lists solely in-frame clones and lacks some. The table lists 90,000 to 110,000 clones, 80% to 85% of them singletons. The material sequenced was peripheral blood. The origin of the receptors is a man aged 80 or over with acute or convalescent COVID-19.

The chain combines TRBV4-1 with TRBJ2-5; TRBD2 matches at 8 bases. V lost 0 bases and J lost 7; bases outside the gene matches: 10. Germline values: CDR1 MGHRA, CDR2 YSYEKL. There are 16 residues in the CDR3. The CDR3 nucleotides are TGCGCCAGCAGCCAAGAAGGGCAACTAGCGGCCAGGACCCAGTACTTC. Its protein product is CASSQEGQLAARTQYF.

The genes are TRBV9 and TRBJ1-1; 9 bases agree with TRBD1. The CDR3 runs to 13 residues. Germline CDR1 and CDR2: SGDLS and YYNGEE. J lost 11 bases, V lost 4 bases, and 9 bases had no gene match. CDR3 sequence (DNA): TGTGCCAGCAGCTCGCGGACAGGGGCTCGGGCTTTCTTT. Encoded protein: CASSSRTGARAFF. The whole variable domain, remainder taken from reference TRBV9 and TRBJ1-1, is DSGVTQTPKHLITATGQRVTLRCSPRSGDLSVYWYQQSLDQGLQFLIQYYNGEERAKGNILERFSAQQFPDLHSELNLSSLELGDSALYFCASSSRTGARAFFGQGTRLTVV.

This chain uses TRBV19 with TRBJ2-3; 16 positions match TRBD2. Trimming took 1 base from V and 5 from J; bases not matched to a gene: 3. The germline gives CDR1 LNHDA, CDR2 SQIVND (reference sequence). The CDR3 is made up of 17 amino acids. The CDR3 loop reads CASSIGGLAGGQDTQYF. CDR3 DNA sequence: TGTGCCAGTAGTATAGGGGGACTAGCGGGAGGGCAAGATACGCAGTATTTT.

The chain carries TRBV7-2 and TRBJ2-7, with 8 positions matching TRBD2. The V gene end was trimmed by 0 bases and the J gene end by 7 bases; junction bases not matched to a gene: 2. The CDR3 consists of 13 residues. Germline V CDR1 and CDR2: SGHTA, FQGNSA. In DNA form, the CDR3 reads TGTGCCAGCAGCTTAGCTCTAGCGGGTGAGCAGTACTTC. Encoded protein: CASSLALAGEQYF. The whole variable domain, filled in from reference TRBV7-2 and TRBJ2-7, reads GAGVSQSPSNKVTEKGKDVELRCDPISGHTALYWYRQSLGQGLEFLIYFQGNSAPDKSGLPSDRFSAERTGGSVSTLTIQRTQQEDSAVYLCASSLALAGEQYFGPGTRLTVT.

The rearrangement uses TRBV18 and TRBJ1-2; 10 nucleotides match TRBD1. The V gene's germline CDR1 is KGHSH and CDR2 LQKENI. V was pared by 3 bases and J by 7 bases, with 2 bases of the junction left unmatched. CDR3 length: 13 residues. In DNA, the CDR3 is TGTGCCAGCTCACCGGGGACAGGGGCTGGCTACACCTTC. It specifies CASSPGTGAGYTF.

V gene TRBV28 combines with J gene TRBJ2-7; D is uncertain. CDR1 is MDHEN and CDR2 is SYDVKM in the germline V gene. V lost 5 bases and J 4 bases, leaving 6 bases between the germline ends. The CDR3 loop spans 11 amino acids. The DNA of the CDR3 is TGTGCCAGCAGTACAATGTACGAGCAGTACTTC. Protein sequence: CASSTMYEQYF.

The chain recombines TRBV27 with TRBJ2-7; D may be TRBD1 (5 bases). The V gene's germline CDR1 is MNHEY and CDR2 SMNVEV (reference sequence). The CDR3 totals 16 residues. V lost 2 bases to trimming and J lost 1 base, with 15 bases between them. In DNA, the CDR3 is TGTGCCAGCAGTTTAGTCAGGGAAGGTCGGTCCTACGAGCAGTACTTC. The encoded protein is CASSLVREGRSYEQYF.

The V call is TRBV2, the J call TRBJ2-1, with 8 bases lining up with TRBD2. The CDR3 has 15 residues. Trimming at V came to 6 bases and at J to 6 bases, leaving 10 bases not matched to a gene. Germline lookup yields CDR1 SNHLY and CDR2 FYNNEI. The CDR3 here is CASRAVAGRGNEQFF. The CDR3 bases are TGTGCCAGCAGGGCCGTAGCGGGACGTGGCAATGAGCAGTTCTTC.

The chain combines TRBV7-6 with TRBJ2-1; D unclear. This CDR3 contains 13 residues. V was shortened by 5 bases and J by 7 bases, with 12 bases between the two germline ends. CDR1 SGHVS and CDR2 FNYEAQ come from the germline V gene. CDR3 protein: CASSVRSRNEQFF. The CDR3 nucleotides are TGTGCCAGCAGCGTCCGGTCACGGAATGAGCAGTTCTTC.

The chain joins TRBV5-1 to TRBJ2-7; 10 nucleotides match TRBD1. This CDR3 has 15 amino acids. CDR1 and CDR2 (germline): SGHRS, YFSETQ. V was pared by 4 bases and J by 8 bases, with 12 bases of the junction left unmatched. The CDR3 sequence: CASSPWGGQGRKQYF. The CDR3 DNA is TGCGCCAGCAGCCCTTGGGGGGGACAGGGGCGAAAGCAGTACTTC.

The chain joins TRBV5-1 to TRBJ1-1; no reliable D call. The CDR3 runs to 17 residues. The germline CDR1 and CDR2 sequences are SGHRS and YFSETQ. Trimming took off 3 bases at V and 2 bases at J, with 20 bases between the two ends. The CDR3, as DNA: TGCGCCAGCAGCTCCGGGTACCGGGGAGGCCGAAACACTGAAGCTTTCTTT. The encoded protein is CASSSGYRGGRNTEAFF.

The chain carries TRBV5-1 and TRBJ2-2, with TRBD1 matching 9 bases. Germline values: CDR1 SGHRS, CDR2 YFSETQ. The trim removed 0 bases at V and 9 bases at J, leaving 6 bases unmatched. The length of the CDR3 is 15 residues. The CDR3 is CASSLVGQGERELFF. DNA of the CDR3: TGCGCCAGCAGCTTGGTGGGACAGGGAGAGCGGGAGCTGTTTTTT.

This chain joins TRBV28 and TRBJ1-2, with D perhaps TRBD1 (6 bases). The CDR3 covers 12 residues. Germline values: CDR1 MDHEN, CDR2 SYDVKM. V gave up 8 bases and J gave up 2 bases, with 9 bases separating them. The CDR3 coding sequence is TGTGCCAGCGTGGGGACAAACTATGGCTACACCTTC. Protein sequence: CASVGTNYGYTF.

V gene TRBV5-1 combines with J gene TRBJ1-3; 7 positions agree with TRBD1. From germline, CDR1 is SGHRS and CDR2 YFSETQ. J was trimmed by 2 bases and V by 2 bases; bases with no gene match: 4. The CDR3 is 15 amino acids. The DNA for the CDR3 is TGCGCCAGCAGCTTAGCCACAGGGGCTGGAAACACCATATATTTT. Translating gives CASSLATGAGNTIYF.

The chain links TRBV6-5 to TRBJ2-3; D perhaps matches TRBD2 (6 bases). This CDR3 has 15 residues. Germline assignment: CDR1 MNHEY and CDR2 SVGAGI. Trimming pared 2 bases from V and 2 bases from J, leaving 11 bases between. CDR3 sequence (DNA): TGTGCCAGCAGTTACGGGACTGTCCACACAGATACGCAGTATTTT. It is translated as CASSYGTVHTDTQYF.